The 16 T cell receptor beta chains presented below share a single source sample, sequenced in a study of blood T cell repertoires in COVID-19. Profiled with immunoSEQ multiplex PCR; TCRdb holds only in-frame clones, not every one. Counted here are around 150,000 clones, 82% occurring once; the ten biggest clones make up about a fifth. The sequenced sample was peripheral blood. These receptors all come from a woman of 80 years or more with acute or convalescent COVID-19.

V usage is TRBV19 and J usage is TRBJ2-6; 7 bases fit TRBD1. V trimming: 5 bases; J trimming: 2 bases; junction bases outside the gene matches: 6. Per germline, CDR1 LNHDA and CDR2 SQIVND (reference sequence). The CDR3 is made up of 16 amino acids. The CDR3 sequence: CASSGDRATGANVLTF. The CDR3, as DNA: TGTGCCAGTAGTGGCGACAGGGCTACTGGGGCCAACGTCCTGACTTTC.

This clone has only a few counts. J is TRBJ1-1 and V is TRBV5-1; the D is unclear. Germline CDR1 and CDR2: SGHRS and YFSETQ. V was pared by 1 base and J by 0 bases, with 7 bases between. The CDR3 sequence is 14 residues long. CDR3 amino acids: CASSLTAMNTEAFF. The CDR3 nucleotides are TGCGCCAGCAGCTTGACAGCCATGAACACTGAAGCTTTCTTT.

The chain uses TRBV19 and TRBJ2-1, with D uncertain. Deletions cut 1 base from V and 8 bases from J, with 12 bases between. Germline CDR1 reads LNHDA; CDR2 reads SQIVND (reference sequence). This CDR3 has 14 amino acids. CDR3 nucleotide sequence: TGTGCCAGTAGTATAGGGCCTTATCACGATGAGCAGTTCTTC. It encodes CASSIGPYHDEQFF.

This clone was counted many times. The V gene is TRBV10-2, the J gene TRBJ2-6; D is unresolved. From germline, CDR1 is WSHSY and CDR2 SAAADI. Deletions cut 3 bases from V and 2 bases from J, with 5 bases between. CDR3 length equals 14 residues. The CDR3 spells CASSDTAGANVLTF. The CDR3, as DNA: TGCGCCAGCAGTGACACTGCTGGGGCCAACGTCCTGACTTTC.

The rearrangement joins TRBV7-8 to TRBJ2-7; maybe TRBD2 (6 bases). CDR1 SGHVS and CDR2 FQNEAQ come from the germline V gene. The germline V and J ends were trimmed by 1 base and 4 bases, with 14 bases remaining between them. The CDR3 has 15 amino acids. CDR3 bases: TGTGCCAGCAGCTTAGGCCAGGGAGGTTTGTACGAGCAGTACTTC. Translating it yields CASSLGQGGLYEQYF. The full variable domain, in which reference TRBV7-8 and TRBJ2-7 provide the parts outside the CDR3, is GAGVSQSPRYKVAKRGQDVALRCDPISGHVSLFWYQQALGQGPEFLTYFQNEAQLDKSGLPSDRFFAERPEGSVSTLKIQRTQQEDSAVYLCASSLGQGGLYEQYFGPGTRLTVT.

This chain links TRBV18 with TRBJ2-7; D is possibly TRBD1 (6 bases). From germline, CDR1 is KGHSH and CDR2 LQKENI. This CDR3 has 15 residues. Trimming cost V 3 bases and J 0 bases, with 12 bases left between them. CDR3 bases: TGTGCCAGCTCACCCCAGGGGCGATACTCCTACGAGCAGTACTTC. Its translation: CASSPQGRYSYEQYF.

This clone was seen only once. The chain has TRBV6-5 and TRBJ1-2; no firm D call. The length of the CDR3 is 14 residues. V lost 0 bases and J 6 bases, leaving 11 bases between the germline ends. The germline V gene has CDR1 MNHEY and CDR2 SVGAGI. The CDR3 here is CASSYSAVRNGYTF. CDR3 coding DNA: TGTGCCAGCAGTTACTCGGCCGTACGAAATGGCTACACCTTC.

The rearrangement links TRBV11-2 to TRBJ2-1; 9 nucleotides agree with TRBD2. Germline values: CDR1 SGHAT, CDR2 FQNNGV. This CDR3 has 17 residues. The J segment lost 0 bases and the V segment lost 5 bases, leaving 8 bases of the junction unmatched. CDR3 amino acids: CASSNRLAEYSYNEQFF. CDR3 nucleotides: TGTGCCAGCAGCAATAGACTAGCGGAATACTCCTACAATGAGCAGTTCTTC.

This chain uses TRBV6-5 with TRBJ2-2; possible D gene TRBD2, 6 bases. This CDR3 is 13 amino acids long. Germline assignment: CDR1 MNHEY and CDR2 SVGAGI. V shed 7 bases and J shed 6 bases, with 12 bases lying between them. CDR3 in amino acids: CASTLRRAGELFF. The CDR3, as DNA: TGTGCCAGCACCCTAAGGAGGGCCGGGGAGCTGTTTTTT.

This chain links TRBV29-1 with TRBJ2-2; unclear D gene. Germline CDR1 reads SQVTM; CDR2 reads ANQGSEA. This CDR3 is built from 13 residues. The germline V and J ends were trimmed by 1 base and 2 bases, with 5 bases remaining between them. CDR3 loop: CSVEVANTGELFF. The CDR3 DNA follows: TGCAGCGTTGAAGTAGCCAACACCGGGGAGCTGTTTTTT.

The chain has TRBV7-9 and TRBJ2-6; D is undetermined. The CDR3 has 15 residues. Germline V CDR1 and CDR2: SEHNR, FQNEAQ (reference sequence). V was shortened by 1 base and J by 4 bases, with 8 bases between the two germline ends. The chain's CDR3 is CASSLDSLGANVLTF. The CDR3 DNA reads as TGTGCCAGCAGCTTAGACAGTTTGGGGGCCAACGTCCTGACTTTC.

This chain joins TRBV9 and TRBJ2-1; D is perhaps TRBD2 (5 bases). The CDR3 contains 15 residues. V was pared by 4 bases and J by 4 bases, with 15 bases between. Looked up from germline, CDR1 is SGDLS and CDR2 is YYNGEE. CDR3 protein: CASSLLGERYNEQFF. In DNA, the CDR3 is TGTGCCAGCAGCCTGCTCGGGGAAAGGTACAATGAGCAGTTCTTC.

The rearrangement links TRBV10-2 to TRBJ2-2; 7 bases align to TRBD2. CDR1 is WSHSY and CDR2 is SAAADI in the germline V gene. The CDR3 totals 15 residues. V shed 7 bases, J shed 4 bases, and the junction held 9 bases outside the gene matches. CDR3 protein: CASTASGGLTGELFF. CDR3 coding DNA: TGCGCCAGCACTGCTAGCGGAGGCCTCACCGGGGAGCTGTTTTTT.

The CDR3 spells CASSLVGPPEPQHF. As DNA, the CDR3 is TGTGCCAGCAGTTTAGTGGGGCCCCCGGAGCCCCAGCATTTT. This chain uses TRBV28 with TRBJ1-5; weak D call: TRBD1 (5 bases). The CDR3 sequence is 14 residues long. CDR1 and CDR2 from the germline V gene are MDHEN and SYDVKM. Trimming removed 2 bases from V and 8 bases from J, with 13 bases in between.

A word on this clone: Other DNA sequences from this sample encode an identical CDR3 as well. The chain has TRBV27 and TRBJ1-5; no reliable D call. Germline V gives CDR1 MNHEY, CDR2 SMNVEV (reference sequence). CDR3 length: 12 amino acids. V dropped 3 bases and J dropped 4 bases, with 4 bases sitting between them. CDR3 loop: CASSFLNQPQHF. The CDR3 coding sequence is TGTGCCAGCAGTTTCCTAAATCAGCCCCAGCATTTT.

This chain's CDR3 is CATSREGPGTGELFF. The CDR3 DNA sequence: TGTGCCACCAGCAGAGAGGGGCCGGGCACCGGGGAGCTGTTTTTT. V is TRBV15 and J is TRBJ2-2; D is possibly TRBD1 (5 bases). This CDR3 has 15 amino acids. V was clipped by 0 bases and J by 4 bases, with 9 bases between them. CDR1 is LNHNV, CDR2 YYDKDF, per germline (reference sequence). Looking up the rest from reference TRBV15 and TRBJ2-2 gives the full variable domain: DAMVIQNPRYQVTQFGKPVTLSCSQTLNHNVMYWYQQKSSQAPKLLFHYYDKDFNNEADTPDNFQSRRPNTSFCFLDIRSPGLGDTAMYLCATSREGPGTGELFFGEGSRLTVL.